These 4 T cell receptor beta chains came from one sample sequenced in a study of T cell changes during pregnancy in multiple sclerosis. Here immunoSEQ multiplex PCR was the method, and the copy in TCRdb shows in-frame clones only, minus some. Found here are 40,000 to 50,000 clones, approximately 95% of them singletons; the top ten hold approximately 0.49%. Material: CD4+ T cells from peripheral blood mononuclear cells, obtained in the first trimester of pregnancy. The receptor set was obtained from a female donor with multiple sclerosis, enrolled in a pregnancy study.

The V gene is TRBV18, the J gene TRBJ2-3; D unclear. Germline-derived CDR1 and CDR2 are KGHSH and LQKENI. Trimming cost V 2 bases and J 3 bases, with 9 bases left between them. CDR3 size: 14 residues. The DNA of the CDR3 is TGTGCCAGCTCACCAGACTCTCAAACAGATACGCAGTATTTT. Its protein is CASSPDSQTDTQYF.

The chain uses TRBV10-3 and TRBJ2-2, with 10 bases that match TRBD2. The length of the CDR3 is 14 residues. The trim removed 8 bases at V and 5 bases at J, leaving 5 bases unmatched. The germline V gene encodes CDR1 ENHRY and CDR2 SYGVKD. The chain's CDR3 is CAIGGTSVTGELFF. The DNA for the CDR3 is TGTGCCATCGGGGGGACTAGCGTGACCGGGGAGCTGTTTTTT.

The rearrangement links TRBV6-5 to TRBJ1-2; possible D gene TRBD1, 5 bases. CDR1 is MNHEY and CDR2 is SVGAGI in the germline V gene. V lost 6 bases to trimming and J lost 2 bases, with 10 bases between them. This CDR3 is built from 13 residues. The CDR3 sequence is CASRRGGNYGYTF. In nucleotides, the CDR3 is TGTGCCAGCAGGAGGGGAGGGAACTATGGCTACACCTTC.

V usage is TRBV15 and J usage is TRBJ1-2; TRBD1 aligns across 10 bases. The CDR3 spans 16 residues. Trimming removed 2 bases from V and 7 bases from J; junction bases left unmatched: 10. Looked up from germline, CDR1 is LNHNV and CDR2 is YYDKDF (reference sequence). The CDR3 bases are TGTGCCACCAGCAGATCTGAAGACAGGGGGCGCGGTGGCTACACCTTC. This codes for CATSRSEDRGRGGYTF.